This T cell receptor beta chain originates from a study of Graves' ophthalmopathy and Graves' hyperthyroidism. Study information: Calling hyperthyroidism stable required that no ophthalmopathy show up within 18 months of follow-up.

Recruitment covered hyperthyroidism patients aged 18 to 65 whose new diagnosis was of under 2 months' duration. Clinical symptoms, serum thyroxine, TRAb, thyroid ultrasound and orbital computed tomography formed the basis of diagnosis. The authors amplified TCR beta CDR3 regions from RNA transcripts. First-round RT-PCR relied on HTBI primers, and a second-round multiplex PCR came next. TCRdb reprocessed the multiplex PCR reads with MiXCR, giving one entry per CDR3 protein. The sample consists of around 1,000,000 distinct CDR3 sequences, 35% to 40% of them appearing once. Regarding the study as a whole: The blood repertoire also included most expanded thyroid clonotypes above 0.001 frequency.

Trimming at V came to 4 bases and at J to 4 bases, leaving 2 bases not matched to a gene. CDR3 length: 13 residues. Germline lookup yields CDR1 SGHRS and CDR2 YFSETQ. This clonotype was counted at least ten times. Its specificity is not known. Sequencing was carried out using peripheral blood or thyroid tissue (not recorded which). The V and J genes are TRBV5-1 and TRBJ1-2; 9 bases align to TRBD1. The source is an adult man with Graves' hyperthyroidism. CDR3: CASSMDRGYGYTF. The CDR3 region has the DNA TGCGCCAGCAGCATGGACAGGGGCTATGGCTACACCTTC.